The source of this T cell receptor (beta chain) is a study of OX40 agonist ivuxolimab in advanced cancers. V shed 1 base and J shed 3 bases, with 10 bases lying between them. CDR3 length: 15 amino acids. Germline-derived CDR1 and CDR2 are SNHLY and FYNNEI. Profiled with immunoSEQ multiplex PCR; TCRdb holds only in-frame clones, not every one. The sample records tens of thousands of clones, 80% to 85% being singletons. The clonotype was recovered from an adult with an advanced solid tumor such as melanoma, head and neck, liver or kidney cancer. The sequencing here drew on CD4+ or CD8+ T cells sorted from blood, taken in a trial of the OX40 agonist ivuxolimab. This chain links TRBV2 with TRBJ2-1; D is unclear. Here the CDR3 reads CASSEGYRYYNEQFF. DNA of the CDR3: TGTGCCAGCAGTGAAGGGTACCGTTACTACAATGAGCAGTTCTTC.